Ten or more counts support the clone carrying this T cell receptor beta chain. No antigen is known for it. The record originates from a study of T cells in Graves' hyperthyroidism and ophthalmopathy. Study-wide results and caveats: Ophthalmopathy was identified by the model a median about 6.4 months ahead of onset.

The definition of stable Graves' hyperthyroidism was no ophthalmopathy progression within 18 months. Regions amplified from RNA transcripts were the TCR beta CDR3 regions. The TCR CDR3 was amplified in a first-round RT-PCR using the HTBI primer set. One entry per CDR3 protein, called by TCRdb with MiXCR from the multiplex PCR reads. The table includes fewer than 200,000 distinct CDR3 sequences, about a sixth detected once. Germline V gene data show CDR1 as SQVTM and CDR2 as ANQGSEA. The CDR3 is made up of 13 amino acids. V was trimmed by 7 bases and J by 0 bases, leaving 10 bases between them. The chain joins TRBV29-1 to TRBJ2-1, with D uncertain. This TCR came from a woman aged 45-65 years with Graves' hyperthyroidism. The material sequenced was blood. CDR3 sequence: CSAGGSSYNEQFF. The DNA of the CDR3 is TGCAGCGCGGGCGGAAGCTCCTACAATGAGCAGTTCTTC.